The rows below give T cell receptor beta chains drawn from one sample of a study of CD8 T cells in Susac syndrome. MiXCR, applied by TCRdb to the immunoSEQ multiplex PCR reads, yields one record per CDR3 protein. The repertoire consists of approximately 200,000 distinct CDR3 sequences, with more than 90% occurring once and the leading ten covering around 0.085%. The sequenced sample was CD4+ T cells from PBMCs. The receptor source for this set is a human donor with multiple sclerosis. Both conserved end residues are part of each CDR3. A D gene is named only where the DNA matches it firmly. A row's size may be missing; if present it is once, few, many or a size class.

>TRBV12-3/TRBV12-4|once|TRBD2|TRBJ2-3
CASRRLAGATDTQYF
TGTGCCAGCAGGAGACTAGCGGGGGCGACAGATACGCAGTATTTT
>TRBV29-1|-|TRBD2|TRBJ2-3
CSVALAGGADTQYF
TGCAGCGTTGCCCTAGCGGGAGGTGCGGATACGCAGTATTTT
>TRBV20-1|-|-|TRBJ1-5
CSAGPVRGDQPQHF
TGCAGTGCCGGCCCAGTCCGGGGAGATCAGCCCCAGCATTTT
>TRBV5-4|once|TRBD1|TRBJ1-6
CASSLEPGGNSPLHF
TGTGCCAGCAGCTTGGAGCCAGGGGGTAATTCACCCCTCCACTTT
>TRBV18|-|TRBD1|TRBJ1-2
CASSPLGQEGYTF
TGTGCCAGCTCACCACTCGGACAGGAAGGCTACACCTTC
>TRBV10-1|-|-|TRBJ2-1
CASSVYRDEQFF
TGCGCCAGCAGTGTGTACCGGGATGAGCAGTTCTTC
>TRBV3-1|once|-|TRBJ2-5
CASSQGQRGTGETQYF
TGTGCCAGCAGCCAAGGGCAGCGAGGGACGGGGGAGACCCAGTACTTC
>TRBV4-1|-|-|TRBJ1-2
CASSQGRGQGNGYTF
TGCGCCAGCAGCCAAGGGCGGGGGCAGGGCAATGGCTACACCTTC
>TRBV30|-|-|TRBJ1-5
CAWSPWGGSYQPQHF
TGTGCCTGGAGTCCTTGGGGAGGAAGTTATCAGCCCCAGCATTTT
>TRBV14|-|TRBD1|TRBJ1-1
CASSPHRGPATFF
TGTGCCAGCAGCCCTCACAGGGGACCTGCGACTTTCTTT
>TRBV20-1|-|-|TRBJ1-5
CSAHSRSNQPQHF
TGCAGTGCCCATTCAAGGAGCAATCAGCCCCAGCATTTT
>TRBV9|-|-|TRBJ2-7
CASSPQGGSAEQYF
TGTGCCAGCAGCCCTCAAGGGGGGTCGGCCGAGCAGTACTTC
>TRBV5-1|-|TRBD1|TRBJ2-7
CASSFNRGHEQYF
TGCGCCAGCAGCTTCAACAGGGGCCACGAGCAGTACTTC
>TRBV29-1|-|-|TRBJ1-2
CSVEPGVNYGYTF
TGCAGCGTTGAACCCGGGGTTAACTATGGCTACACCTTC
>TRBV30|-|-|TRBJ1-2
CAWSTDYGYTF
TGTGCCTGGAGTACGGACTATGGCTACACCTTC
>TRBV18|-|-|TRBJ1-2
CASSRGESYGYTF
TGTGCCAGCTCACGGGGGGAAAGCTATGGCTACACCTTC
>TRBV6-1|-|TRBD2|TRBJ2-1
CASRSLVAGDRNEQFF
TGTGCCAGCAGAAGCTTGGTAGCGGGAGATCGCAATGAGCAGTTCTTC
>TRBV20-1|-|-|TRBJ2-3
CSANSPGDTAVDTQYF
TGCAGTGCCAATTCTCCGGGTGACACGGCAGTAGATACGCAGTATTTT
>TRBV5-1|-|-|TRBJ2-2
CASSAGPGTGELFF
TGCGCCAGCAGCGCAGGCCCCGGAACCGGGGAGCTGTTTTTT
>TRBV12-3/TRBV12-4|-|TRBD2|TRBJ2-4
CASSRGLAGVLAKNIQYF
TGTGCCAGCAGCCGGGGACTAGCGGGAGTGTTAGCCAAAAACATTCAGTACTTC
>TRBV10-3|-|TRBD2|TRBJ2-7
CAISAGTSTYEQYF
TGTGCCATCAGCGCCGGGACTAGCACGTACGAGCAGTACTTC
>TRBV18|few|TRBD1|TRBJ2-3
CASSPGTGRDTQYF
TGTGCCAGCTCACCCGGGACAGGGAGGGATACGCAGTATTTT
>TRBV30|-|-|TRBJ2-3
CAWGIASTQYF
TGTGCCTGGGGAATAGCCTCTACGCAGTATTTT
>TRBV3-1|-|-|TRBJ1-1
CASSQDYSPLEAFF
TGTGCCAGCAGCCAAGATTACAGCCCCCTTGAAGCTTTCTTT
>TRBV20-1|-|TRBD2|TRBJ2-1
CSAPWTSVDEQFF
TGCAGTGCTCCCTGGACTAGCGTCGATGAGCAGTTCTTC
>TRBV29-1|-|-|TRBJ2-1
CSVISRRYNEQFF
TGCAGCGTTATCTCCCGGAGGTACAATGAGCAGTTCTTC
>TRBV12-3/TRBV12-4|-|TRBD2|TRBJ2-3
CASTGLAGDTQYF
TGTGCCAGCACTGGACTAGCGGGAGATACGCAGTATTTT
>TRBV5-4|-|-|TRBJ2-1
CASSLDGGNNEQFF
TGTGCCAGCAGCTTGGATGGCGGGAACAATGAGCAGTTCTTC
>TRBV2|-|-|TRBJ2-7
CASSEASGPYEQYF
TGTGCCAGCAGTGAAGCGTCGGGACCCTACGAGCAGTACTTC
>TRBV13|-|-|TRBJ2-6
CASSYTAGLIRSGANVLTF
TGTGCCAGCAGTTATACGGCAGGATTAATACGCTCTGGGGCCAACGTCCTGACTTTC
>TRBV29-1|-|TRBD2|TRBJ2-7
CSVASGRSTTYEQYF
TGCAGCGTTGCTAGCGGGAGAAGTACAACCTACGAGCAGTACTTC
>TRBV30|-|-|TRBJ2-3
CAWSVLRTVTDTQYF
TGTGCCTGGAGTGTACTAAGGACAGTCACAGATACGCAGTATTTT
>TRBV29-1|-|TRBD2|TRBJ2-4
CSVAGTSGGPNIQYF
TGCAGCGTTGCTGGGACTAGCGGGGGGCCAAACATTCAGTACTTC
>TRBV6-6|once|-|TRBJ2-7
CASSSPARELLEQYF
TGTGCCAGCAGTTCCCCCGCCAGGGAGCTCCTCGAGCAGTACTTC
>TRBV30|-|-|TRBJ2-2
CAWNHVTGELFF
TGTGCCTGGAACCACGTCACCGGGGAGCTGTTTTTT
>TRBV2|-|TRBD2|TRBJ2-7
CASRRTSGGPHEQYF
TGTGCCAGCAGGAGGACTAGCGGGGGACCCCACGAGCAGTACTTC
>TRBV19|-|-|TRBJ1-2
CASSIQTGQLGYTF
TGTGCCAGTAGTATTCAGACCGGACAGCTTGGCTACACCTTC
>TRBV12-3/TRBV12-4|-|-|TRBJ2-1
CASSFAWTPEGNEQFF
TGTGCCAGCAGTTTCGCCTGGACACCCGAAGGGAATGAGCAGTTCTTC
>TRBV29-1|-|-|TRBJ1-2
CSVFRGVGYTF
TGCAGCGTTTTTAGGGGGGTTGGCTACACCTTC
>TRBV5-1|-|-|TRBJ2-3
CASSSQAVGLQYF
TGCGCCAGCAGCTCGCAGGCGGTGGGACTGCAGTATTTT
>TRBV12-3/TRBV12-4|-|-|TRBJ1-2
CASSFVDGYTF
TGTGCCAGCAGTTTCGTGGATGGCTACACCTTC
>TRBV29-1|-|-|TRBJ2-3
CSVEDLVVAQYF
TGCAGCGTTGAAGATCTCGTAGTAGCGCAGTATTTT
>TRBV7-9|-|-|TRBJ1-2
CASSFSFRPGYTF
TGTGCCAGCAGCTTCTCGTTTAGACCTGGCTACACCTTC
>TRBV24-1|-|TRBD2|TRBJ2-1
CATSDTSGSLRSYNEQFF
TGTGCCACCAGTGACACTAGCGGGAGTCTCCGCTCCTACAATGAGCAGTTCTTC
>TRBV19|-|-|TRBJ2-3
CASSIGGSRDTQYF
TGTGCCAGTAGTATAGGCGGTAGCCGAGATACGCAGTATTTT
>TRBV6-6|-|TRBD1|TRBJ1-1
CASRQTGGNTEAFF
TGTGCCAGCAGACAGACAGGGGGAAACACTGAAGCTTTCTTT
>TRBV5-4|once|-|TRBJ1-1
CASSLDPGETEAFF
TGTGCCAGCAGCTTGGACCCAGGGGAAACTGAAGCTTTCTTT
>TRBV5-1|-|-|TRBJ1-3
CASSLMGSGNTIYF
TGCGCCAGCAGCTTGATGGGCTCTGGAAACACCATATATTTT
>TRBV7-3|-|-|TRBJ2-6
CASSSDISSGANVLTF
TGTGCCAGCAGCTCTGACATCTCCTCTGGGGCCAACGTCCTGACTTTC
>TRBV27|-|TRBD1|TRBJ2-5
CASSRQGQGYQETQYF
TGTGCCAGCAGTCGGCAGGGACAGGGGTACCAAGAGACCCAGTACTTC
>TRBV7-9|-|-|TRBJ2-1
CASSLPWDEQFF
TGTGCCAGCAGCCTCCCTTGGGATGAGCAGTTCTTC
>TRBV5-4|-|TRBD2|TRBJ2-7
CASSPGLAGVTTYEQYF
TGTGCCAGCAGCCCCGGACTAGCGGGAGTTACCACCTACGAGCAGTACTTC
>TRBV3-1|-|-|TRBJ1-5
CASSQGDANQPQHF
TGTGCCAGCAGCCAAGGGGACGCTAATCAGCCCCAGCATTTT
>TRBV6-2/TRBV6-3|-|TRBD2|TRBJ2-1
CASTSGLAGRYSYNEQFF
TGTGCCAGCACCTCGGGACTAGCGGGGCGCTACTCCTACAATGAGCAGTTCTTC
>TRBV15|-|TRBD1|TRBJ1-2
CATSRDLEGAGGYTF
TGTGCCACCAGCAGAGATTTAGAGGGGGCGGGAGGCTACACCTTC